Below, 28 T cell receptor beta chains from the same sample are listed, as sequenced in a study of blood T cells in healthy people across ages. The use of a sample-barcoded 5' primer and a J-beta primer mix characterized a second PCR of roughly 6 to 11 cycles. TCRdb reprocessed the 5' RACE reads with MiXCR, giving one entry per CDR3 protein. The sample records hundreds of thousands of distinct CDR3 sequences, 58% being singletons. Sequenced sample: blood. Source of these receptors: a man younger than 40 in good health.

A few counts support this clonotype. The chain uses TRBV28 and TRBJ1-5; possible D gene TRBD1, 5 bases. This CDR3 region has 13 residues. The germline gives CDR1 MDHEN, CDR2 SYDVKM. V lost 7 bases and J 9 bases, leaving 16 bases between the germline ends. Written as DNA, the CDR3 is TGTGCCAGCACCCCCCCCGGGGCTGGGCCCCAGCATTTT. It translates to CASTPPGAGPQHF.

The CDR3 sequence is CASSRNQAYEQYF. For the CDR3, the DNA is TGTGCCAGCAGCCGCAACCAAGCCTACGAGCAGTACTTC. The J gene is TRBJ2-7, the V gene TRBV7-2; D is uncertain. Germline-derived CDR1 and CDR2 are SGHTA and FQGNSA. This CDR3 is 13 amino acids long. Trimming removed 5 bases from V and 2 bases from J, with 10 bases in between.

In this sample, this clonotype turned up many times. CDR3 DNA: TGTGCCAGCAGCTCAGAGTTACTGGACAGAAACACAGATACGCAGTATTTT. This encodes CASSSELLDRNTDTQYF. The V gene is TRBV7-9, the J gene TRBJ2-3; D is possibly TRBD1 (6 bases). CDR1 is SEHNR, CDR2 FQNEAQ, per germline (reference sequence). The CDR3 sequence is 17 residues long. Trimming removed 4 bases from V and 2 bases from J, with 19 bases in between. Using reference TRBV7-9 and TRBJ2-3 for the parts outside the CDR3, the full variable domain is DTGVSQNPRHKITKRGQNVTFRCDPISEHNRLYWYRQTLGQGPEFLTYFQNEAQLEKSRLLSDRFSAERPKGSFSTLEIQRTEQGDSAMYLCASSSELLDRNTDTQYFGPGTRLTVL.

The CDR3 loop reads CASSEGPGTTYEQYF. For the CDR3, the DNA is TGTGCCAGCAGTGAGGGCCCTGGGACCACCTACGAGCAGTACTTC. The rearrangement links TRBV2 to TRBJ2-7; either TRBD1 or TRBD2 may supply D (5 bases each). The CDR3 is 15 amino acids. Trimming stripped 3 bases from V and 2 bases from J, with 14 bases between. The germline CDR1 and CDR2 sequences are SNHLY and FYNNEI. The full variable domain, its missing parts supplied by reference TRBV2 and TRBJ2-7, is EPEVTQTPSHQVTQMGQEVILRCVPISNHLYFYWYRQILGQKVEFLVSFYNNEISEKSEIFDDQFSVERPDGSNFTLKIRSTKLEDSAMYFCASSEGPGTTYEQYFGPGTRLTVT.

This chain connects TRBV10-3 to TRBJ1-2; TRBD1 matches 10 bases. The V gene end was trimmed by 8 bases and the J gene end by 8 bases; junction bases not matched to a gene: 14. The germline CDR1 and CDR2 sequences are ENHRY and SYGVKD. The CDR3 covers 15 residues. The CDR3 loop is CAIGPGQGVARGYTF. The CDR3, as DNA: TGTGCCATCGGTCCAGGACAGGGGGTGGCTAGGGGCTACACCTTC.

The chain is built from TRBV29-1 and TRBJ2-1, with TRBD1 as a possible D gene (5 bases). Trimming left V 2 bases short and J 7 bases short, with 12 bases between. CDR3 length equals 13 residues. Germline V CDR1 and CDR2: SQVTM, ANQGSEA. CDR3 loop: CSVEPAGMNEQFF. In nucleotides, the CDR3 is TGCAGCGTTGAACCCGCAGGGATGAATGAGCAGTTCTTC.

The chain uses TRBV20-1 and TRBJ2-1; TRBD2 is a possible D gene (5 bases). The V and J ends lost 3 bases and 7 bases respectively, with 16 bases between them. The germline V gene has CDR1 DFQATT and CDR2 SNEGSKA (reference sequence). The CDR3 loop spans 14 amino acids. The CDR3, as DNA: TGCAGTGCTAGCAGAGAAGAGGGTAAGAATGAGCAGTTCTTC. Protein sequence: CSASREEGKNEQFF.

The chain uses TRBV4-3 and TRBJ1-2; D not certain. Looked up from germline, CDR1 is LGHNA and CDR2 is YSLEER. V lost 1 base and J 5 bases, leaving 11 bases between the germline ends. This CDR3 is 14 amino acids long. CDR3 DNA: TGCGCCAGCAGCCAAGGAAGTCAGACTTATGGCTACACCTTC. Translating gives CASSQGSQTYGYTF.

The V call is TRBV28, the J call TRBJ2-4; the D gene is possibly TRBD1 (5 bases). The V gene lost 6 bases and the J gene lost 3 bases, with 15 bases spanning the gap. CDR1 and CDR2 from the germline V gene are MDHEN and SYDVKM. The CDR3 contains 15 residues. The DNA for the CDR3 is TGTGCCAGCAGCTCAAGGACACCTCGCAAAAACATTCAGTACTTC. It translates to CASSSRTPRKNIQYF.

The rearrangement uses TRBV12-3 or TRBV12-4 and TRBJ1-2; D uncertain. V lost 0 bases, J lost 4 bases, and 15 bases lay in between. This CDR3 is built from 16 residues. CDR3 nucleotides: TGTGCCAGCAGTTTAGCGCGGCCAGGAAACGGCTATGGCTACACCTTC. Translated, it gives CASSLARPGNGYGYTF.

The genes are TRBV19 and TRBJ2-4, with 8 bases that match TRBD2. The last part of the DNA fits TRBJ2-5 better; the J call may be wrong. The CDR3 runs 16 residues. Per germline, CDR1 LNHDA and CDR2 SQIVND (reference sequence). The CDR3 sequence: CASSHLAGLYQETQYF. DNA for the CDR3: TGTGCCAGTAGCCATCTAGCGGGCTTGTACCAAGAGACCCAGTACTTC.

The rearrangement uses TRBV9 and TRBJ1-6, with D tentatively TRBD1 (6 bases). Germline-derived CDR1 and CDR2 are SGDLS and YYNGEE. The CDR3 totals 14 residues. Deletions cut 3 bases from V and 8 bases from J, with 12 bases between. CDR3 nucleotide sequence: TGTGCCAGCAGCGAAACCACAGGGTATTCACCCCTCCACTTT. Translation gives CASSETTGYSPLHF.

The chain couples TRBV5-1 to TRBJ2-7, with D maybe TRBD1 (5 bases). Trimming cost V 0 bases and J 8 bases, with 12 bases left between them. The CDR3 sequence is 13 residues long. Germline lookup yields CDR1 SGHRS and CDR2 YFSETQ. The CDR3 reads CASSLEILDKQYF. The CDR3 DNA is TGCGCCAGCAGCTTGGAGATATTGGACAAGCAGTACTTC.

The CDR3 nucleotides read TGCAGTGCTAGAAGTCCGAACACTGAAGCTTTCTTT. This sequence encodes CSARSPNTEAFF. The chain uses TRBV20-1 and TRBJ1-1; D is undetermined. Trimming pared 2 bases from V and 1 base from J, leaving 5 bases between. From germline, CDR1 is DFQATT and CDR2 SNEGSKA (reference sequence). The CDR3 extends over 12 amino acids.

V usage is TRBV28 and J usage is TRBJ1-2; TRBD1 matches 7 bases. This CDR3 comprises 18 residues. V was clipped by 8 bases and J by 8 bases; unmatched bases: 26. Germline CDR1 MDHEN, CDR2 SYDVKM. CDR3 nucleotide sequence: TGTGCCAGCGAATCCGGGACAGCAATACCTCCCCACCCCGGAGGCTACACCTTC. Translation: CASESGTAIPPHPGGYTF.

The gene calls are TRBV6-2 or TRBV6-3 and TRBJ2-7; TRBD1 or TRBD2 may be the D gene (5 bases each). Germline V CDR1 and CDR2: MNHEY, SVGEGT. The CDR3 is 14 amino acids. The ends were cut back, 8 bases at V and 1 base at J, with 15 bases in the middle. The CDR3 bases are TGTGCCAGCGGGACGACTATTACTTCCTACGAGCAGTACTTC. Translated, it gives CASGTTITSYEQYF.

The rearrangement uses TRBV28 and TRBJ2-5, with D possibly matching TRBD2 (6 bases). Looked up from germline, CDR1 is MDHEN and CDR2 is SYDVKM. Trimming shortened V by 1 base and J by 1 base, and 13 bases separated the two germline ends. This CDR3 has 16 residues. The CDR3 here is CASSLYPLTSQETQYF. CDR3 nucleotides: TGTGCCAGCAGTTTATATCCCCTGACTAGCCAAGAGACCCAGTACTTC.

This chain connects TRBV20-1 to TRBJ1-5; 7 positions agree with TRBD1. Germline V gives CDR1 DFQATT, CDR2 SNEGSKA (reference sequence). V lost 6 bases to trimming and J lost 6 bases; unmatched junction nucleotides: 8. The CDR3 extends over 13 amino acids. The CDR3 DNA sequence: TGCAGTGCAGACAAGGGGGCCGGTCAGCCCCAGCATTTT. Protein sequence: CSADKGAGQPQHF.

This clonotype showed up just once. The genes are TRBV20-1 and TRBJ2-5, with TRBD2 matching over 7 bases. V lost 1 base to trimming and J lost 2 bases; unmatched junction nucleotides: 1. There are 13 residues in the CDR3. CDR1 and CDR2 from the germline V gene are DFQATT and SNEGSKA (reference sequence). The CDR3 DNA reads TGCAGTGCTAGAGGAGCGGGACAAGAGACCCAGTACTTC. Protein sequence: CSARGAGQETQYF.

This chain connects TRBV5-1 to TRBJ2-1; TRBD2 aligns across 9 bases. The germline V gene encodes CDR1 SGHRS and CDR2 YFSETQ. V dropped 2 bases and J dropped 7; count of bases not matched to a gene: 10. The CDR3 has 16 residues. In DNA form, the CDR3 reads TGCGCCAGCAGCTTTGCGGGGGGGCCCCTTCAGAATGAGCAGTTCTTC. This sequence encodes CASSFAGGPLQNEQFF.

This clonotype was observed once. This rearrangement joins TRBV6-6 to TRBJ2-7, with a tentative D call TRBD1 (5 bases). Germline V CDR1 and CDR2: MNHNY, SVGAGI (reference sequence). V was clipped by 6 bases and J by 3 bases, with 18 bases between them. The CDR3 is 15 residues long. CDR3 coding DNA: TGTGCCAGCAGGGAACCGCGTGACAGCCTCTACGAGCAGTACTTC. The encoded protein is CASREPRDSLYEQYF.

The J gene is TRBJ2-3, the V gene TRBV12-3 or TRBV12-4; 7 bases fit TRBD2. There are 15 residues in the CDR3. With 3 bases clipped from V and 2 bases from J, the junction kept 5 bases outside the gene matches. This CDR3 is CASSLGGGNTDTQYF. Here the CDR3 DNA reads TGTGCCAGCAGTTTGGGGGGGGGAAACACAGATACGCAGTATTTT.

In this sample, this clonotype turned up a few times. The chain links TRBV7-9 to TRBJ2-7, with D hard to call. Deletions cut 9 bases from V and 2 bases from J, with 17 bases between. The CDR3 covers 14 residues. Germline V CDR1 and CDR2: SEHNR, FQNEAQ (reference sequence). The CDR3: CASSKDGQTYEQYF. The CDR3, as DNA: TGTGCCAGTAGTAAGGATGGGCAGACCTACGAGCAGTACTTC.

DNA of the CDR3: TGTGCCAGCAGCTTCGACAGCTTCTACGAGCAGTACTTC. Translation: CASSFDSFYEQYF. The genes are TRBV7-9 and TRBJ2-7, with D possibly TRBD1 on 5 matching bases. Deletions cut 3 bases from V and 3 bases from J, with 9 bases between. This CDR3 is built from 13 residues. Germline CDR1 is SEHNR and CDR2 is FQNEAQ (reference sequence).

J is TRBJ1-2 and V is TRBV15; D remains unclear. The V gene's germline CDR1 is LNHNV and CDR2 YYDKDF (reference sequence). This CDR3 is built from 14 residues. V dropped 0 bases and J dropped 6 bases, with 11 bases sitting between them. CDR3 protein: CATSRDLGTDGYTF. DNA for the CDR3: TGTGCCACCAGCAGAGATCTAGGCACAGATGGCTACACCTTC.

V is TRBV10-3 and J is TRBJ2-4, with TRBD1 identical over 11 bases. The last part of the DNA fits TRBJ2-7 better; the J call may be wrong. The V gene's germline CDR1 is ENHRY and CDR2 SYGVKD. The CDR3 is made up of 14 amino acids. CDR3 coding DNA: TGTGCCATCAGTGAAAGGGACAGGGGGTACGAGCAGTACTTC. Protein product: CAISERDRGYEQYF.

The J gene is TRBJ2-7, the V gene TRBV4-1; D ambiguous. V gave up 2 bases and J gave up 1 base, with 12 bases separating them. The germline gives CDR1 MGHRA, CDR2 YSYEKL. The CDR3 sequence is 15 residues long. CDR3 nucleotide sequence: TGCGCCAGCAGCCAACTTCACCAGGAGTCCTACGAGCAGTACTTC. It specifies CASSQLHQESYEQYF.

This chain connects TRBV20-1 to TRBJ2-1; D remains ambiguous. This CDR3 has 18 amino acids. CDR1 is DFQATT, CDR2 SNEGSKA, per germline (reference sequence). The V end lost 3 bases, the J end lost 5 bases, and 26 bases lay between the germline ends. The CDR3 sequence is CSARVPGKWVGSDNEQFF. The CDR3 DNA sequence: TGCAGTGCTAGGGTCCCGGGTAAATGGGTTGGTTCGGACAATGAGCAGTTCTTC.